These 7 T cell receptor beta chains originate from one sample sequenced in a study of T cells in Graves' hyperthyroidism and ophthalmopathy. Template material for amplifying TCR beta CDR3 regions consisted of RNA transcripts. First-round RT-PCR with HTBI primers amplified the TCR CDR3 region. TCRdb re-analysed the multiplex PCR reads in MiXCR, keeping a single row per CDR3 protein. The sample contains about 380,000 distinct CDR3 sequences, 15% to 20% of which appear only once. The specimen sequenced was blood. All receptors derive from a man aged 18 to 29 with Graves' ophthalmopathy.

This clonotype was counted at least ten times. CDR3 in DNA: TGTGCCAGCAGGGACAGGGGGACTGAAGCTTTCTTT. This codes for CASRDRGTEAFF. The V call is TRBV6-2 or TRBV6-3, the J call TRBJ1-1; TRBD1 aligns across 10 bases. In germline, CDR1 is MNHEY, CDR2 SVGEGT. The CDR3 extends over 12 amino acids. Germline trimming cut 6 bases from V and 5 bases from J; bases unmatched to any gene: 0.

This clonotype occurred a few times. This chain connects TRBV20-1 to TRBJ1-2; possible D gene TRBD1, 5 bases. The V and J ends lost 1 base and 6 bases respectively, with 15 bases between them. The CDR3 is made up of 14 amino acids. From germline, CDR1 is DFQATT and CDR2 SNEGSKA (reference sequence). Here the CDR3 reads CSARVVLGTDGYTF. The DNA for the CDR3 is TGCAGTGCTAGAGTCGTTCTAGGGACTGATGGCTACACCTTC.

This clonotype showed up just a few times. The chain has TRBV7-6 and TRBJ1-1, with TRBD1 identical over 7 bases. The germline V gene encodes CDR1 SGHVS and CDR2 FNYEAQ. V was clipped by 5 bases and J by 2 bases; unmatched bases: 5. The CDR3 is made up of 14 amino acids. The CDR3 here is CASSKTGFNTEAFF. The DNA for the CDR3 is TGTGCCAGCAGCAAGACAGGGTTTAACACTGAAGCTTTCTTT.

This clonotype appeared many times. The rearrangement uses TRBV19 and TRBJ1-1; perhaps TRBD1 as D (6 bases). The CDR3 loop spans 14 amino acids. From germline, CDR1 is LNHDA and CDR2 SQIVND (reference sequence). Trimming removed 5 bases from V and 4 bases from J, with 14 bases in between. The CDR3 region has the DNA TGTGCCAGTAGTGCCGGGACACTCACCACTGAAGCTTTCTTT. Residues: CASSAGTLTTEAFF. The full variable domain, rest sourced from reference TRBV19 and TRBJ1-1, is DGGITQSPKYLFRKEGQNVTLSCEQNLNHDAMYWYRQDPGQGLRLIYYSQIVNDFQKGDIAEGYSVSREKKESFPLTVTSAQKNPTAFYLCASSAGTLTTEAFFGQGTRLTVV.

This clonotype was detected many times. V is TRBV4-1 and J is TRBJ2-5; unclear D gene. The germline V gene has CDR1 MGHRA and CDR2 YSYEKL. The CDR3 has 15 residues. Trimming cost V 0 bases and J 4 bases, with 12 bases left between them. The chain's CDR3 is CASSQDPGKGETQYF. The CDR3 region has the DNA TGCGCCAGCAGCCAAGACCCCGGAAAGGGAGAGACCCAGTACTTC.

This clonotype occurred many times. Here the CDR3 DNA reads TGTGCCAGCAGCCAAGATTCGTACGACGGGCAGTACTTC. Protein product: CASSQDSYDGQYF. V and J are TRBV3-1 and TRBJ2-7; D unresolved. The CDR3 loop spans 13 amino acids. Germline CDR1 is LGHDT and CDR2 is YNNKEL (reference sequence). Trimming took off 0 bases at V and 9 bases at J, with 12 bases between the two ends.

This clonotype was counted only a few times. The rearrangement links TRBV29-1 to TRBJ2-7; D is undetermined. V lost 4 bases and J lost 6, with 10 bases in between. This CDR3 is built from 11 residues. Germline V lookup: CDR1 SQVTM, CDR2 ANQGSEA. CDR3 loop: CSVAGTFEQYF. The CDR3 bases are TGCAGCGTTGCGGGCACATTCGAGCAGTACTTC.